What follows are 25 T cell receptor beta chains derived from one specimen sequenced in a study of blood T cell repertoires in COVID-19. Here immunoSEQ multiplex PCR was the method, and the copy in TCRdb shows in-frame clones only, minus some. This sample carries about 60,000 clones, about 90% of them seen once, and the ten largest clones take 1.4%. The source material was peripheral blood. Receptor source: a man aged 55 to 70 with acute or convalescent COVID-19.

CDR3 protein: CASSTHLGGTPYNEQFF. The CDR3 region has the DNA TGTGCCAGTAGTACCCACCTCGGGGGAACCCCCTACAATGAGCAGTTCTTC. V usage is TRBV19 and J usage is TRBJ2-1, with a possible D match to TRBD2 (6 bases). The CDR3 runs to 17 residues. Trimming pared 4 bases from V and 2 bases from J, leaving 18 bases between. Looked up from germline, CDR1 is LNHDA and CDR2 is SQIVND (reference sequence).

The J gene is TRBJ1-1, the V gene TRBV6-5; D is ambiguous. Germline V gives CDR1 MNHEY, CDR2 SVGAGI. The CDR3 length is 13 residues. Trimming took off 7 bases at V and 1 base at J, with 10 bases between the two ends. Here the CDR3 DNA reads TGTGCCAGCATGATTATGGCGAACACTGAAGCTTTCTTT. Its translation is CASMIMANTEAFF.

The J gene is TRBJ2-7, the V gene TRBV30; TRBD2 matches 8 bases. CDR3 size: 16 residues. The junction had 16 bases not matched to a gene; V was cut back by 3 bases and J by 6 bases. CDR1 and CDR2 (germline): GTSNPN, SVGIG (reference sequence). The CDR3 region is CAWSRVGTRLGGEQYF. CDR3 DNA: TGTGCCTGGAGCCGGGTGGGGACTAGATTAGGAGGCGAGCAGTACTTC.

The J gene is TRBJ2-2, the V gene TRBV11-3, with D perhaps TRBD2 (5 bases). The length of the CDR3 is 16 residues. Trimming took 4 bases from V and 7 from J, leaving 19 bases between them. Germline CDR1 is SGHNT and CDR2 is YENEEA. This CDR3 is CASSSRTGLQSGELFF. CDR3 DNA sequence: TGTGCCAGCAGCTCCCGAACCGGACTTCAAAGCGGGGAGCTGTTTTTT.

The rearrangement joins TRBV5-1 to TRBJ1-2; unclear D gene. V gave up 0 bases and J gave up 2 bases, with 8 bases separating them. The CDR3 is 14 amino acids. Germline V gene sequence: CDR1 SGHRS, CDR2 YFSETQ. CDR3 protein: CASSLAGENYGYTF. In DNA form, the CDR3 reads TGCGCCAGCAGCTTGGCCGGGGAAAACTATGGCTACACCTTC.

The chain carries TRBV7-3 and TRBJ2-1; TRBD2 aligns across 7 bases. V was clipped by 5 bases and J by 4 bases; unmatched bases: 8. Germline CDR1 SGHTA, CDR2 FQGTGA. This CDR3 has 15 amino acids. The chain's CDR3 is CASSPGTTKYNEQFF. In DNA form, the CDR3 reads TGTGCCAGCAGCCCCGGGACTACTAAATACAATGAGCAGTTCTTC.

A few counts support this clone. The CDR3 DNA is TGTGCCAGCAGCTTTGGGAGCACTGAAGCTTTCTTT. This translates into CASSFGSTEAFF. The gene calls are TRBV5-5 and TRBJ1-1, with D unresolved. Per the germline V gene, CDR1 is SGHKS and CDR2 is YYEKEE (reference sequence). The length of the CDR3 is 12 residues. The ends were cut back, 2 bases at V and 4 bases at J, with 6 bases in the middle.

This chain joins TRBV13 and TRBJ2-3; 7 positions agree with TRBD1. Germline-derived CDR1 and CDR2 are PRHDT and FYEKMQ (reference sequence). Unmatched junction bases numbered 11, after V lost 4 bases and J lost 4 bases. The CDR3 sequence is 16 residues long. CDR3 nucleotides: TGTGCCAGCAGCTCTTCTTTACAGGGGCTGGCAGATACGCAGTATTTT. Its protein product is CASSSSLQGLADTQYF.

This clone showed up just once. This chain joins TRBV4-1 and TRBJ1-5; D call uncertain. V shed 1 base and J shed 0 bases, with 13 bases lying between them. Per germline, CDR1 MGHRA and CDR2 YSYEKL. The CDR3 sequence is 17 residues long. The CDR3 sequence: CASSQGRQINSNQPQHF. For the CDR3, the DNA is TGCGCCAGCAGCCAAGGACGACAAATTAATAGCAATCAGCCCCAGCATTTT.

The rearrangement uses TRBV6-4 and TRBJ1-6, with D perhaps matching TRBD1 (6 bases). Trimming stripped 0 bases from V and 6 bases from J, with 9 bases between. Germline-derived CDR1 and CDR2 are MRHNA and SNTAGT. The CDR3 covers 15 residues. CDR3 amino acids: CASSDSPDSNSPLHF. CDR3 nucleotide sequence: TGTGCCAGCAGTGACTCGCCGGACAGTAATTCACCCCTCCACTTT.

This chain connects TRBV2 to TRBJ1-6, with 9 nucleotides matching TRBD1. Germline CDR1 reads SNHLY; CDR2 reads FYNNEI. The junction had 7 bases not matched to a gene; V was cut back by 7 bases and J by 9 bases. The CDR3 sequence is 14 residues long. DNA of the CDR3: TGTGCCAGCAACCAACAGGGGGCCGGTTCACCCCTCCACTTT. Protein sequence: CASNQQGAGSPLHF.

The chain uses TRBV7-8 and TRBJ2-1; TRBD2 matches 8 bases. CDR3 length: 18 residues. The V segment lost 1 base and the J segment 3 bases; nucleotides outside the gene matches: 11. CDR1 and CDR2 (germline): SGHVS, FQNEAQ. As DNA, the CDR3 is TGTGCCAGCAGCTTAGGGGTGATGGCGGGAGGAAGCTACAATGAGCAGTTCTTC. This sequence encodes CASSLGVMAGGSYNEQFF.

The V call is TRBV19, the J call TRBJ2-7; 8 bases fit TRBD1. The CDR3 totals 15 residues. Germline V lookup: CDR1 LNHDA, CDR2 SQIVND (reference sequence). Germline trimming cut 3 bases from V and 7 bases from J; bases unmatched to any gene: 11. The CDR3 loop reads CASSISGGASREQYF. Written as DNA, the CDR3 is TGTGCCAGTAGTATTTCAGGGGGCGCGTCCCGGGAGCAGTACTTC.

The DNA of the CDR3 is TGCGCCAGCAGCTTACAGGGTGGAGAGACCCAGTACTTC. Translating it yields CASSLQGGETQYF. The rearrangement uses TRBV5-1 and TRBJ2-5; D may be TRBD1 (6 bases). CDR1 and CDR2 from the germline V gene are SGHRS and YFSETQ. Trimming removed 2 bases from V and 4 bases from J, with 9 bases in between. The CDR3 sequence is 13 residues long.

CDR3 bases: TGTGCCAGCAGTTTGAACAGGATTTATGGCTACACCTTC. Its protein product is CASSLNRIYGYTF. The J gene is TRBJ1-2, the V gene TRBV12-3 or TRBV12-4, with a weak D call TRBD1 (5 bases). V was shortened by 3 bases and J by 5 bases, with 10 bases between the two germline ends. The CDR3 is made up of 13 amino acids.

The V call is TRBV19, the J call TRBJ1-3; no definite D call. The CDR3 runs to 14 residues. Per the germline V gene, CDR1 is LNHDA and CDR2 is SQIVND (reference sequence). Trimming took 7 bases from V and 0 from J, leaving 10 bases between them. CDR3 sequence: CASKAGSSGNTIYF. The CDR3 DNA sequence: TGTGCCAGTAAAGCAGGCTCCTCTGGAAACACCATATATTTT.

This CDR3 is CASSLVDSRKEAFF. Written as DNA, the CDR3 is TGTGCCAGCAGCTTAGTGGACAGTCGGAAGGAGGCTTTCTTT. The chain combines TRBV7-8 with TRBJ1-1; weak D call: TRBD1 (6 bases). V was shortened by 1 base and J by 11 bases, with 17 bases between the two germline ends. This CDR3 is 14 amino acids long. The germline gives CDR1 SGHVS, CDR2 FQNEAQ.

CDR3 region: CSVRQSADTQYF. The DNA of the CDR3 is TGCAGCGTTCGGCAGAGCGCAGATACGCAGTATTTT. The genes are TRBV29-1 and TRBJ2-3; the D is unclear. CDR1 and CDR2 (germline): SQVTM, ANQGSEA. The V end lost 5 bases, the J end lost 4 bases, and 10 bases lay between the germline ends. This CDR3 spans 12 amino acids.

This rearrangement joins TRBV5-1 to TRBJ1-2, with a possible D match to TRBD1 (6 bases). The CDR3 has 14 residues. Germline lookup yields CDR1 SGHRS and CDR2 YFSETQ. Trimming cost V 4 bases and J 4 bases, with 14 bases left between them. The DNA for the CDR3 is TGCGCCAGCAGCCCACCGGGACAAGTCTATGGCTACACCTTC. It encodes CASSPPGQVYGYTF.

The gene calls are TRBV6-5 and TRBJ1-2; D perhaps matches TRBD1 (6 bases). The V gene's germline CDR1 is MNHEY and CDR2 SVGAGI. Trimming took off 5 bases at V and 4 bases at J, with 17 bases between the two ends. CDR3 length equals 15 residues. The CDR3 DNA reads TGTGCCAGCAGTCCCGGACAGTTGGGTTTCTATGGCTACACCTTC. This codes for CASSPGQLGFYGYTF.

The chain uses TRBV9 and TRBJ1-4, with D perhaps TRBD1 (6 bases). Germline CDR1 reads SGDLS; CDR2 reads YYNGEE. Trimming shortened V by 4 bases and J by 8 bases, and 12 bases separated the two germline ends. This CDR3 has 13 amino acids. The CDR3 region has the DNA TGTGCCAGCAGCACAGATGACAGGGAAAAACTGTTTTTT. It specifies CASSTDDREKLFF.

The chain uses TRBV12-5 and TRBJ2-7; 7 bases map to TRBD2. Trimming removed 3 bases from V and 5 bases from J; junction bases left unmatched: 4. This CDR3 has 13 amino acids. CDR1 and CDR2 (germline): LGHNT, FRNRAP. The CDR3 DNA sequence: TGTGCTAGTGGTTTAGCGGGAACCGACGAGCAGTACTTC. Its protein product is CASGLAGTDEQYF.

The rearrangement uses TRBV5-1 and TRBJ1-2; 8 positions agree with TRBD1. J was trimmed by 6 bases and V by 6 bases; bases with no gene match: 4. Germline V gives CDR1 SGHRS, CDR2 YFSETQ. This CDR3 has 12 amino acids. CDR3 sequence (DNA): TGCGCCAGCAAGGTGGACAGGGATGGCTACACCTTC. Translating it yields CASKVDRDGYTF.

The gene calls are TRBV7-6 and TRBJ1-1; 9 bases are a match to TRBD1. Trimming took 1 base from V and 1 from J; bases not matched to a gene: 13. This CDR3 is built from 19 residues. Germline V gene lookup returns CDR1 SGHVS and CDR2 FNYEAQ. The CDR3 is CASSLVSFRDRATNTEAFF. CDR3 sequence (DNA): TGTGCCAGCAGCTTAGTTTCATTCCGGGACAGGGCTACGAACACTGAAGCTTTCTTT.

This chain uses TRBV11-3 with TRBJ2-2; maybe TRBD1 (6 bases). The length of the CDR3 is 16 residues. Trimming shortened V by 4 bases and J by 0 bases, and 12 bases separated the two germline ends. CDR1 is SGHNT, CDR2 YENEEA, per germline. CDR3 DNA sequence: TGTGCCAGCAGCTCCATACAGGGTCCGAACACCGGGGAGCTGTTTTTT. This sequence encodes CASSSIQGPNTGELFF.